A selection of T cell receptor beta chains follows, all from one sample in a study of CD8 T cells in ankylosing spondylitis. Each CDR3 protein gets one entry after TCRdb re-called the 5' RACE reads with MiXCR. The sample holds 230,000 or so distinct CDR3 sequences; 24% are singletons and the top ten take over 0.55%. The source material was blood, either unsorted or a sorted T cell fraction (not recorded which). The receptors derive from a male donor with ankylosing spondylitis or in good health (not recorded which). The CDR3 runs from the conserved cysteine through the conserved F or W. A D gene is named only where the DNA matches it firmly. Some rows have no size entry. The others give once, few or many, or a class for an expanded clone.

abundance	d_gene	v_gene	j_gene	CDR3aa	CDR3nt
few	NA	TRBV15	TRBJ2-7	CATSRESAGSHYEQYF	TGTGCCACCAGCAGAGAATCGGCGGGCTCTCACTACGAGCAGTACTTC
few	NA	TRBV6-1	TRBJ1-5	CASSEERGSNQPQHF	TGTGCCAGCAGTGAAGAGCGGGGTAGCAATCAGCCCCAGCATTTT
NA	NA	TRBV12-3/TRBV12-4	TRBJ1-1	CAAQGVNTEAFF	TGTGCCGCCCAGGGAGTGAACACTGAAGCTTTCTTT
NA	NA	TRBV7-9	TRBJ2-7	CASSLAGGTIYEQYF	TGTGCCAGCAGCTTAGCGGGGGGTACCATTTACGAGCAGTACTTC
NA	TRBD2	TRBV20-1	TRBJ2-3	CSARDPAGGYTDTQYF	TGCAGTGCTAGAGACCCAGCGGGGGGGTACACAGATACGCAGTATTTT
few	TRBD1	TRBV20-1	TRBJ1-2	CSKNRGMGYGYTF	TGCAGTAAGAACAGGGGGATGGGCTATGGCTACACCTTC
many	NA	TRBV12-3/TRBV12-4	TRBJ2-1	CASSFSPRGQFF	TGTGCCAGCAGTTTTAGCCCCCGGGGGCAGTTCTTC
few	NA	TRBV7-6	TRBJ2-1	CASSFAFRGKGGNEQFF	TGTGCCAGCAGCTTCGCTTTTCGGGGGAAGGGAGGCAATGAGCAGTTCTTC
many	NA	TRBV2	TRBJ1-2	CASTQTALYGYTF	TGTGCCAGCACCCAGACAGCCCTCTATGGCTACACCTTC
NA	NA	TRBV20-1	TRBJ2-3	CSATGGREDTQYF	TGCAGTGCTACTGGGGGGCGGGAAGATACGCAGTATTTT
NA	TRBD1	TRBV5-7	TRBJ1-1	CASSSFLSGGSNTEAFF	TGTGCCAGCAGCTCGTTCCTCTCAGGGGGCTCTAACACTGAAGCTTTCTTT
many	NA	TRBV20-1	TRBJ2-1	CSAREGTVYNEQFF	TGCAGTGCTAGAGAGGGAACAGTCTACAATGAGCAGTTCTTC
few	NA	TRBV20-1	TRBJ2-6	CSARAGASGANVLTF	TGCAGTGCTAGAGCAGGGGCGTCTGGGGCCAACGTCCTGACTTTC
many	NA	TRBV12-3/TRBV12-4	TRBJ2-1	CASRQYNEQFF	TGTGCCAGCAGACAGTACAATGAGCAGTTCTTC
NA	TRBD2	TRBV12-3/TRBV12-4	TRBJ2-1	CASSLTSGGNNEQFF	TGTGCCAGCAGTCTAACTAGCGGGGGGAACAATGAGCAGTTCTTC
many	NA	TRBV6-1	TRBJ1-1	CASSLGQPNTEAFF	TGTGCCAGCAGCCTAGGACAGCCGAACACTGAAGCTTTCTTT
many	TRBD1	TRBV5-4	TRBJ1-1	CASSLRQGQGNTEAFF	TGTGCCAGCAGCTTACGACAGGGTCAAGGGAACACTGAAGCTTTCTTT
NA	NA	TRBV6-5	TRBJ1-1	CASSYSMGQGIEAFF	TGTGCCAGCAGTTACTCGATGGGACAAGGGATCGAAGCTTTCTTT
NA	TRBD1	TRBV12-3/TRBV12-4	TRBJ2-1	CASSFWDRVSDEQFF	TGTGCCAGCAGTTTTTGGGACAGGGTTAGCGATGAGCAGTTCTTC
many	NA	TRBV12-3/TRBV12-4	TRBJ2-5	CASSLAAGGAETQYF	TGTGCCAGCAGTTTAGCGGCCGGGGGCGCAGAGACCCAGTACTTC
many	NA	TRBV20-1	TRBJ1-5	CSARDQYSYSNQPQHF	TGCAGTGCTAGAGATCAGTACAGCTATAGCAATCAGCCCCAGCATTTT
many	NA	TRBV7-2	TRBJ2-3	CASRGGGSTDTQYF	TGTGCCAGCAGAGGGGGGGGGAGCACAGATACGCAGTATTTT
NA	TRBD1	TRBV15	TRBJ1-2	CATSLGTGANYGYTF	TGTGCCACCAGCCTTGGGACAGGAGCTAACTATGGCTACACCTTC
many	NA	TRBV5-1	TRBJ2-1	CASSPDGIYNEQFF	TGCGCCAGCAGCCCTGACGGAATCTACAATGAGCAGTTCTTC
few	TRBD2	TRBV20-1	TRBJ2-7	CSASKRGASRTYEQYF	TGCAGTGCTAGTAAGCGGGGGGCCTCTAGAACCTACGAGCAGTACTTC
NA	TRBD2	TRBV20-1	TRBJ2-3	CRPVGLAGTDTQYF	TGCAGGCCGGTGGGGCTAGCGGGCACAGATACGCAGTATTTT
few	TRBD1	TRBV12-3/TRBV12-4	TRBJ1-5	CASSTSTGTQPQHF	TGTGCCAGCAGCACATCGACAGGGACTCAGCCCCAGCATTTT